The clone carrying this T cell receptor (beta chain) has only one observation. The germline V gene encodes CDR1 SNHLY and CDR2 FYNNEI. V gave up 4 bases and J gave up 1 base, with 7 bases separating them. The CDR3 totals 13 residues. Repertoires were generated with immunoSEQ multiplex PCR, while TCRdb's copy carries only in-frame clones and drops some. Among about 130,000 clones listed, around nine tenths were seen once. This entry comes from a study of control samples from healthy donors and cancer patients. This receptor was identified in a middle-aged man in good health. The chain joins TRBV2 to TRBJ1-2, with D possibly being TRBD1 (5 bases). Sequencing was done on a sample of blood. The CDR3 region has the DNA TGTGCCAGCAGTGGCGACAGTAACTATGGCTACACCTTC. Translation gives CASSGDSNYGYTF.